The 28 T cell receptor beta chains below come from one sample, sequenced in a study of cytomegalovirus exposure and HLA in healthy donors. Primers included in the PCR were 60 Vbeta and 13 Jbeta primers. TCRdb's table, derived via immunoSEQ multiplex PCR, lists solely in-frame clones and lacks some. The data hold around 130,000 clones, with around 83% observed a single time. Sequencing was done on a sample of PBMCs. The source is a man over 45 in good health and CMV-seronegative.

This chain joins TRBV6-5 and TRBJ1-6; D is unclear. Germline loops: CDR1 MNHEY, CDR2 SVGAGI. Trimming left V 5 bases short and J 8 bases short, with 10 bases between. The CDR3 length is 13 residues. This CDR3 is CASSIYADSPLHF. The CDR3 nucleotides are TGTGCCAGCAGTATTTACGCAGATTCACCCCTCCACTTT.

The CDR3 nucleotides are TGTGCCAGCAGCCCCCTTCTTAGCGGGGACCCTGGGGCCCAGTACTTC. Its translation is CASSPLLSGDPGAQYF. The gene calls are TRBV7-9 and TRBJ2-5; TRBD2 aligns across 8 bases. The CDR3 loop spans 16 amino acids. Trimming removed 5 bases from V and 9 bases from J; junction bases left unmatched: 17. Germline V lookup: CDR1 SEHNR, CDR2 FQNEAQ (reference sequence).

This chain connects TRBV10-3 to TRBJ2-7; 7 bases are a match to TRBD1. CDR1 and CDR2 (germline): ENHRY, SYGVKD. After removal of 7 bases from V and 2 bases from J, the junction contained 5 bases not matched to a gene. This CDR3 has 13 residues. CDR3 region: CAIKGTETYEQYF. The CDR3, as DNA: TGTGCCATCAAGGGGACAGAGACCTACGAGCAGTACTTC.

This clone has more than one count but fewer than ten. The J gene is TRBJ2-3, the V gene TRBV6-4, with 13 bases lining up with TRBD2. In germline, CDR1 is MRHNA, CDR2 SNTAGT. The trim removed 6 bases at V and 1 base at J, leaving 4 bases unmatched. This CDR3 comprises 16 residues. CDR3 in amino acids: CASSPGTSGGTDTQYF. CDR3 coding DNA: TGTGCCAGCAGCCCGGGGACTAGCGGGGGCACAGATACGCAGTATTTT.

The genes are TRBV10-1 and TRBJ2-3; 8 bases align to TRBD1. Germline CDR1 is WNHNN and CDR2 is SYGVQD (reference sequence). The length of the CDR3 is 16 residues. The V gene end was trimmed by 4 bases and the J gene end by 1 base; junction bases not matched to a gene: 7. CDR3 nucleotides: TGCGCCAGCAGTGGGACTGACAGGGGAGGCACAGATACGCAGTATTTT. It is translated as CASSGTDRGGTDTQYF.

The chain combines TRBV6-1 with TRBJ1-1; TRBD1 matches at 10 bases. CDR1 MNHNS and CDR2 SASEGT come from the germline V gene. V gave up 0 bases and J gave up 6 bases; unmatched junction bases: 7. CDR3 size: 16 residues. DNA for the CDR3: TGTGCCAGCAGTGAAGCAACCGGGACAGGGGCCCCTGAAGCTTTCTTT. Residues: CASSEATGTGAPEAFF.

In the case of this clone: Additional DNA sequences in this sample encode the identical CDR3. The V call is TRBV2, the J call TRBJ1-2; 9 nucleotides align to TRBD1. The CDR3 loop spans 14 amino acids. In germline, CDR1 is SNHLY, CDR2 FYNNEI. J was trimmed by 3 bases and V by 3 bases; bases with no gene match: 2. The CDR3 is CASSEGQGYYGYTF. CDR3 sequence (DNA): TGTGCCAGCAGTGAGGGACAGGGATACTATGGCTACACCTTC.

This clone was seen just once. The chain has TRBV6-6 and TRBJ2-5; perhaps TRBD1 as D (8 bases). The last part of the DNA fits TRBJ2-7 better; the J call may be wrong. Per the germline V gene, CDR1 is MNHNY and CDR2 is SVGAGI (reference sequence). The CDR3 extends over 14 amino acids. CDR3 DNA sequence: TGTGCCAGCAGTCACAGGGGGGGCTCCTACGAGCAGTACTTC. It translates to CASSHRGGSYEQYF.

This chain connects TRBV18 to TRBJ1-5; 9 bases line up with TRBD1. Trimming removed 2 bases from V and 6 bases from J; junction bases left unmatched: 8. The germline gives CDR1 KGHSH, CDR2 LQKENI. This CDR3 is 16 amino acids long. The CDR3 is CASSPSRTGAGQPQHF. In DNA form, the CDR3 reads TGTGCCAGCTCACCAAGTAGGACAGGGGCTGGTCAGCCCCAGCATTTT. The variable domain in full, completed from reference TRBV18 and TRBJ1-5, reads NAGVMQNPRHLVRRRGQEARLRCSPMKGHSHVYWYRQLPEEGLKFMVYLQKENIIDESGMPKERFSAEFPKEGPSILRIQQVVRGDSAAYFCASSPSRTGAGQPQHFGDGTRLSIL.

The J gene is TRBJ1-2, the V gene TRBV7-9; no clear D. Germline assignment: CDR1 SEHNR and CDR2 FQNEAQ (reference sequence). The V end lost 1 base, the J end lost 4 bases, and 13 bases lay between the germline ends. The CDR3 spans 15 residues. The CDR3 region is CASSLEPGLTYGYTF. The CDR3, as DNA: TGTGCCAGCAGCTTAGAACCAGGCTTAACCTATGGCTACACCTTC.

The V gene is TRBV13, the J gene TRBJ1-6; TRBD1 might be the D (6 bases). Per germline, CDR1 PRHDT and CDR2 FYEKMQ (reference sequence). V dropped 0 bases and J dropped 5 bases, with 11 bases sitting between them. The CDR3 contains 16 residues. The CDR3: CASSLGGQPHNSPLHF. CDR3 DNA: TGTGCCAGCAGCTTAGGAGGACAGCCTCATAATTCACCCCTCCACTTT.

This clone was seen at least ten times. The chain combines TRBV13 with TRBJ2-7; TRBD1 matches 9 bases. This CDR3 is built from 15 residues. CDR1 is PRHDT and CDR2 is FYEKMQ in the germline V gene (reference sequence). With 6 bases clipped from V and 3 bases from J, the junction kept 9 bases outside the gene matches. Here the CDR3 DNA reads TGTGCCAGCAGAACACAGGGGGCTGGGGACTACGAGCAGTACTTC. This gives the protein CASRTQGAGDYEQYF.

The chain uses TRBV4-2 and TRBJ2-1; 9 nucleotides line up with TRBD2. CDR1 is LGHNA, CDR2 YNFKEQ, per germline. The CDR3 totals 16 residues. Losses at the gene ends were 4 bases for V and 7 bases for J; bases not matched to a gene: 11. CDR3 protein: CASSPDGGGASNEQFF. The CDR3 bases are TGTGCCAGCAGCCCAGATGGCGGGGGGGCCTCTAATGAGCAGTTCTTC.

This sequence joins TRBV5-1 and TRBJ2-7; the match to TRBD1 covers 7 bases. Unmatched junction bases numbered 6, after V lost 3 bases and J lost 6 bases. The CDR3 contains 13 residues. The germline CDR1 and CDR2 sequences are SGHRS and YFSETQ. The CDR3 loop is CASSSGGRSEQYF. The CDR3 nucleotides read TGCGCCAGCAGCTCAGGGGGTCGTAGCGAGCAGTACTTC. Looking up the rest from reference TRBV5-1 and TRBJ2-7 gives the full variable domain: KAGVTQTPRYLIKTRGQQVTLSCSPISGHRSVSWYQQTPGQGLQFLFEYFSETQRNKGNFPGRFSGRQFSNSRSEMNVSTLELGDSALYLCASSSGGRSEQYFGPGTRLTVT.

This sequence joins TRBV5-1 and TRBJ2-7; tentatively, D is TRBD2 (6 bases). Per germline, CDR1 SGHRS and CDR2 YFSETQ. The CDR3 consists of 17 residues. V lost 0 bases and J 3 bases, leaving 19 bases between the germline ends. The CDR3 sequence: CASSLGLTPWRDYEQYF. CDR3 sequence (DNA): TGCGCCAGCAGCTTGGGATTGACCCCATGGAGGGACTACGAGCAGTACTTC.

The chain links TRBV21-1 to TRBJ1-1. TRBV21-1 is described as a pseudogene. CDR3 length: 14 amino acids. The CDR3 DNA sequence: TGTGCCAGCAGCACCCGGCCGGGGAACACTGAAGCTTTCTTT. Protein: CASSTRPGNTEAFF.

The rearrangement joins TRBV2 to TRBJ2-1, with D maybe TRBD2 (6 bases). The V gene's germline CDR1 is SNHLY and CDR2 FYNNEI. Trimming pared 3 bases from V and 7 bases from J, leaving 16 bases between. This CDR3 region has 15 residues. The CDR3 DNA sequence: TGTGCCAGCAGTGAGGAGGGTCCATCGGGGAATGAGCAGTTCTTC. The encoded protein is CASSEEGPSGNEQFF.

This sequence joins TRBV6-1 and TRBJ1-2; 7 bases match TRBD1. This CDR3 is 14 amino acids long. Losses at the gene ends were 7 bases for V and 3 bases for J; bases not matched to a gene: 8. Germline CDR1 is MNHNS and CDR2 is SASEGT. The CDR3 nucleotides read TGTGCCAGCACTAAGGACAGGACTTACTATGGCTACACCTTC. This translates into CASTKDRTYYGYTF.

The chain links TRBV5-6 to TRBJ2-5; TRBD1 matches at 8 bases. The closer fit of TRBJ2-7 to the DNA end suggests the J call may be wrong. Germline CDR1 reads SGHDT; CDR2 reads YYEEEE. The CDR3 contains 14 residues. CDR3 loop: CASSWAGGLYEQYF. Here the CDR3 DNA reads TGTGCCAGCAGCTGGGCAGGGGGCCTCTACGAGCAGTACTTC.

The chain is built from TRBV19 and TRBJ1-2; D is possibly TRBD1 (6 bases). V shed 9 bases and J shed 4 bases, with 21 bases lying between them. CDR1 LNHDA and CDR2 SQIVND come from the germline V gene (reference sequence). The CDR3 spans 15 residues. The CDR3 sequence is CASRIGGPSSYGYTF. CDR3 nucleotides: TGTGCCAGCCGCATTGGGGGCCCCTCCAGCTATGGCTACACCTTC.

The chain uses TRBV7-6 and TRBJ2-3, with D tentatively TRBD2 (7 bases). The CDR3 covers 14 residues. Trimming took 5 bases from V and 6 from J, leaving 15 bases between them. CDR1 and CDR2 from the germline V gene are SGHVS and FNYEAQ. CDR3 in amino acids: CASSVRGAGDTQYF. For the CDR3, the DNA is TGTGCCAGCAGCGTACGGGGGGCCGGCGATACGCAGTATTTT.

The chain joins TRBV9 to TRBJ1-6, with 9 bases matching TRBD1. This CDR3 has 15 residues. Unmatched junction bases numbered 2, after V lost 2 bases and J lost 5 bases. The germline gives CDR1 SGDLS, CDR2 YYNGEE. In DNA form, the CDR3 reads TGTGCCAGCAGCGTGGGGACAGGGAATAATTCACCCCTCCACTTT. Amino acids: CASSVGTGNNSPLHF.

Of note for this clone: The sample has other DNA sequences that encode this CDR3 too. The chain recombines TRBV5-1 with TRBJ2-5; unclear D gene. CDR3 length equals 13 residues. From germline, CDR1 is SGHRS and CDR2 YFSETQ. Trimming stripped 0 bases from V and 4 bases from J, with 7 bases between. The CDR3 coding sequence is TGCGCCAGCAGCTTGGGGGCCGGAGAGACCCAGTACTTC. It codes for CASSLGAGETQYF.

CDR3: CASSLVSGGADEQFF. Here the CDR3 DNA reads TGCGCCAGCAGCTTGGTAAGCGGGGGGGCCGATGAGCAGTTCTTC. This chain connects TRBV5-1 to TRBJ2-1, with 10 positions matching TRBD2. J gave up 8 bases and V 0 bases, and 5 bases lay outside the gene matches. Germline CDR1 reads SGHRS; CDR2 reads YFSETQ. The CDR3 length is 15 residues.

The rearrangement links TRBV28 to TRBJ1-4, with 7 bases that match TRBD1. The CDR3 covers 14 residues. With V trimmed by 6 bases and J by 5 bases, 6 bases remained unmatched. Germline lookup yields CDR1 MDHEN and CDR2 SYDVKM. The CDR3 nucleotides read TGTGCCAGCAGCTTAGGGGGACAGAATGAAAAACTGTTTTTT. Protein product: CASSLGGQNEKLFF.

The genes are TRBV7-8 and TRBJ2-7; 8 bases fit TRBD1. The germline V gene encodes CDR1 SGHVS and CDR2 FQNEAQ. The CDR3 runs to 15 residues. With V trimmed by 1 base and J by 3 bases, 5 bases remained unmatched. CDR3 residues: CASSLGTGGFYEQYF. The CDR3 coding sequence is TGTGCCAGCAGCTTAGGTACAGGGGGTTTCTACGAGCAGTACTTC.

The chain links TRBV5-1 to TRBJ2-3; 9 bases are shared with TRBD1. Germline assignment: CDR1 SGHRS and CDR2 YFSETQ. The trim removed 3 bases at V and 0 bases at J, leaving 2 bases unmatched. The CDR3 length is 15 residues. CDR3 sequence reads: CASSSGQGSTDTQYF. CDR3 in DNA: TGCGCCAGCAGCTCTGGACAGGGGAGCACAGATACGCAGTATTTT.

V and J are TRBV30 and TRBJ2-6; unclear D gene. The CDR3 length is 17 residues. Germline V gives CDR1 GTSNPN, CDR2 SVGIG (reference sequence). Between the trimmed V and J ends, which lost 0 bases and 1 base, there was a span of 13 bases. CDR3: CAWSVRHRSSGANVLTF. The CDR3 DNA sequence: TGTGCCTGGAGTGTGCGACACCGGTCTTCTGGGGCCAACGTCCTGACTTTC.